Below are 27 T cell receptor beta chains sequenced from a single sample in a study of molecular identifiers for immune sequencing clone quantification. Each CDR3 protein is one row after TCRdb ran MiXCR on the PCR reads. The sample contains over 600,000 distinct CDR3 sequences, about 20% of which appear only once. Sequenced sample: naive CD8+ T cells from blood, with Jurkat cell RNA spiked in. Subset of the sample: FACS-sorted CD8+CD4-CCR7+CD45RA+ naive T cells. The receptors here all came from a human donor in good health. Some libraries in this study had Jurkat cell RNA spiked in.

This clonotype was observed many times. The CDR3 spells CASSPPGPPGASEQYF. The CDR3 DNA is TGTGCCAGCAGTCCACCGGGTCCCCCCGGGGCAAGCGAGCAGTACTTC. V usage is TRBV6-2 or TRBV6-3 and J usage is TRBJ2-7, with D perhaps assigned TRBD1 or TRBD2 (5 bases each). The CDR3 extends over 16 amino acids. Germline V CDR1 and CDR2: MNHEY, SVGEGT. The ends were cut back, 5 bases at V and 6 bases at J, with 23 bases in the middle.

This clonotype appeared many times. The chain combines TRBV7-9 with TRBJ2-7; no firm D call. Per the germline V gene, CDR1 is SEHNR and CDR2 is FQNEAQ (reference sequence). The germline V and J ends were trimmed by 4 bases and 6 bases, with 13 bases remaining between them. The CDR3 runs 13 residues. For the CDR3, the DNA is TGTGCCAGCAGCTACTCCCTTATGGCCGAGCAGTACTTC. As protein: CASSYSLMAEQYF.

This clonotype was seen repeatedly, ten times or more. CDR3 protein: CASSEGQGAFF. The CDR3 nucleotides are TGTGCCAGCAGTGAAGGACAGGGGGCTTTCTTT. The chain links TRBV25-1 to TRBJ1-1; 9 nucleotides match TRBD1. Germline loops: CDR1 MGHDK, CDR2 SYGVNS. V dropped 2 bases and J dropped 11; count of bases not matched to a gene: 0. The CDR3 consists of 11 residues.

About this clonotype itself: A read error may be the cause here, since a much bigger clone is one base away. No conserved phenylalanine or tryptophan is present at the end of the CDR3, so a read error is the likely explanation. The chain uses TRBV12-3 or TRBV12-4 and TRBJ2-7, with D uncertain. The CDR3 is 13 amino acids. The V and J ends lost 6 bases and 2 bases respectively, with 11 bases between them. The CDR3, as DNA: TGTGCCAGCAGACCTTCCCTCGCCTACGAGCAGTACCTC. It yields the protein CASRPSLAYEQYL.

The sample holds a few counts of this clonotype. A clone one base away is much larger, so this may be a read error. CDR3 DNA: TGTGCCTGGACGCGAGCCATGAACACTGAAGCTTCCTTT. This translates into CAWTRAMNTEASF. The genes are TRBV30 and TRBJ1-1; no definite D call. CDR1 GTSNPN and CDR2 SVGIG come from the germline V gene (reference sequence). The CDR3 totals 13 residues. Drawing the rest from reference TRBV30 and TRBJ1-1, the complete variable domain is SQTIHQWPATLVQPVGSPLSLECTVEGTSNPNLYWYRQAAGRGLQLLFYSVGIGQISSEVPQNLSASRPQDRQFILSSKKLLLSDSGFYLCAWTRAMNTEASFGQGTRLTVV.

This clonotype was seen repeatedly, ten times or more. The chain recombines TRBV4-3 with TRBJ1-1, with D maybe TRBD1 (5 bases). CDR1 is LGHNA, CDR2 YSLEER, per germline. This CDR3 region has 15 residues. The ends were cut back, 0 bases at V and 1 base at J, with 9 bases in the middle. The CDR3, as DNA: TGCGCCAGCAGCCAAGATCGCAGGGCGAACACTGAAGCTTTCTTT. It encodes CASSQDRRANTEAFF.

A note on this clonotype: Since a much larger clone is just one base distant, this may be a read error. The chain carries TRBV6-5 and TRBJ1-6; possible D gene TRBD1, 5 bases. The CDR3 spans 15 residues. The germline gives CDR1 MNHEY, CDR2 SVGAGI. DNA for the CDR3: TGTGCCAGCAGTTACCTGACAGAAAATAATCCACCCCTCCACTTT. Its protein product is CASSYLTENNPPLHF.

This clonotype appeared many times. J is TRBJ1-2 and V is TRBV20-1; D is undetermined. The CDR3 has 11 residues. V shed 6 bases and J shed 2 bases, with 7 bases lying between them. Germline assignment: CDR1 DFQATT and CDR2 SNEGSKA (reference sequence). The CDR3 protein is CSARANYGYTF. Here the CDR3 DNA reads TGCAGTGCGAGGGCCAACTATGGCTACACCTTC.

Points on this clonotype: One base away lies a much larger clone, so this may be a sequencing read error. This sequence joins TRBV6-5 and TRBJ1-5; TRBD1 is a possible D gene (6 bases). Trimming left V 6 bases short and J 3 bases short, with 24 bases between. Per germline, CDR1 MNHEY and CDR2 SVGAGI. This CDR3 has 18 amino acids. The CDR3 sequence is CASRPSAGTFTSNQPQHF. The CDR3 bases are TGTGCCAGCAGGCCTTCAGCCGGGACATTCACTTCCAATCAGCCCCAGCATTTT.

The rearrangement uses TRBV7-9 and TRBJ2-1; TRBD2 matches at 12 bases. The germline gives CDR1 SEHNR, CDR2 FQNEAQ (reference sequence). The CDR3 contains 15 residues. Trimming at V came to 5 bases and at J to 9 bases, leaving 8 bases not matched to a gene. The CDR3 region is CASSLRLAGEGEQFF. DNA of the CDR3: TGTGCCAGCAGCCTCAGACTAGCGGGAGAGGGTGAGCAGTTCTTC.

This clonotype was seen at least ten times. The chain employs TRBV7-2 and TRBJ2-7; D is undetermined. There are 16 residues in the CDR3. Per the germline V gene, CDR1 is SGHTA and CDR2 is FQGNSA. With 2 bases removed from V and 4 bases from J, the gap between germline ends came to 18 bases. CDR3 amino acids: CASSLSLPSRDYEQYF. The DNA of the CDR3 is TGTGCCAGCAGCTTATCCCTCCCCTCAAGGGATTACGAGCAGTACTTC.

The chain couples TRBV11-2 to TRBJ2-2; TRBD2 agrees at 13 bases. Germline trimming cut 3 bases from V and 2 bases from J; bases unmatched to any gene: 12. The CDR3 has 20 residues. Germline V gives CDR1 SGHAT, CDR2 FQNNGV. This chain's CDR3 is CASSFPLRTSGGINTGELFF. Written as DNA, the CDR3 is TGTGCCAGCAGCTTCCCCTTGAGGACTAGCGGGGGAATAAACACCGGGGAGCTGTTTTTT.

At least ten counts were recorded for this clonotype. The rearrangement uses TRBV27 and TRBJ2-2, with D maybe TRBD1 (6 bases). Germline CDR1 is MNHEY and CDR2 is SMNVEV (reference sequence). The CDR3 totals 13 residues. Trimming removed 4 bases from V and 6 bases from J, with 9 bases in between. Written as DNA, the CDR3 is TGTGCCAGCAGTTGGACAGTTGCCGGGGAGCTGTTTTTT. Protein product: CASSWTVAGELFF.

At least ten counts were recorded for this clonotype. This chain connects TRBV6-2 or TRBV6-3 to TRBJ2-4; possibly TRBD1 for D (5 bases). Germline V CDR1 and CDR2: MNHEY, SVGEGT. This CDR3 comprises 16 residues. Trimming cost V 6 bases and J 0 bases, with 15 bases left between them. The CDR3 region is CASSSLGLLAKNIQYF. The CDR3 nucleotides read TGTGCCAGCAGCTCCCTGGGGCTTTTAGCCAAAAACATTCAGTACTTC.

This clonotype was seen many times. The chain recombines TRBV30 with TRBJ2-3; 9 bases are shared with TRBD2. J was trimmed by 3 bases and V by 8 bases; bases with no gene match: 12. The CDR3 has 15 amino acids. Germline lookup yields CDR1 GTSNPN and CDR2 SVGIG (reference sequence). The CDR3 DNA is TGTGCCCGGACGGCGGGAGGGCCCGGAACAGATACGCAGTATTTT. This gives the protein CARTAGGPGTDTQYF.

On this clonotype: This may be a read error: a much more frequent sequence differs by one nucleotide. This chain links TRBV5-1 with TRBJ2-1; TRBD1 matches at 7 bases. The V gene's germline CDR1 is SGHRS and CDR2 YFSETQ. CDR3 size: 15 residues. Here the CDR3 reads CASNLGDSDYNERFF. The CDR3 bases are TGCGCCAGCAACCTTGGGGACAGCGATTACAATGAGCGGTTCTTC.

This clonotype was counted many times. The chain is built from TRBV29-1 and TRBJ2-1, with TRBD2 matching 7 bases. Germline V lookup: CDR1 SQVTM, CDR2 ANQGSEA. The CDR3 is 11 residues long. The V gene end was trimmed by 6 bases and the J gene end by 13 bases; junction bases not matched to a gene: 9. CDR3 nucleotides: TGCAGCGTCCTGAGGGACTACGCCCAGTTCTTC. Translation gives CSVLRDYAQFF.

This chain links TRBV20-1 with TRBJ1-2, with D maybe TRBD1 (5 bases). The CDR3 loop spans 15 amino acids. V dropped 0 bases and J dropped 2 bases, with 13 bases sitting between them. CDR1 is DFQATT and CDR2 is SNEGSKA in the germline V gene (reference sequence). CDR3 DNA sequence: TGCAGTGCTAGAGAGGGAGGGGCCCTGAACTATGGCTACACCTTC. Amino acid sequence: CSAREGGALNYGYTF.

This clonotype was seen repeatedly, ten times or more. V is TRBV4-1 and J is TRBJ1-2; 9 nucleotides line up with TRBD1. The CDR3 runs to 17 residues. CDR1 and CDR2 from the germline V gene are MGHRA and YSYEKL. V lost 4 bases, J lost 4 bases, and 13 bases stayed unmatched. The CDR3 DNA follows: TGCGCCAGCAGCCGGTCTGAGGGGACAGGGCAGGCCTATGGCTACACCTTC. Translating it yields CASSRSEGTGQAYGYTF.

Ten or more counts support this clonotype. V and J are TRBV20-1 and TRBJ2-7, with 9 nucleotides matching TRBD1. CDR3 length: 12 amino acids. Germline V gene sequence: CDR1 DFQATT, CDR2 SNEGSKA (reference sequence). CDR3 protein: CNYRGLLYEQYF. CDR3 sequence (DNA): TGCAACTACAGGGGGCTCCTCTACGAGCAGTACTTC.

This clonotype showed up many times. The chain recombines TRBV12-5 with TRBJ2-7; perhaps TRBD2 as D (5 bases). Germline V CDR1 and CDR2: LGHNT, FRNRAP. The V end was cut by 5 bases, the J end by 6 bases, with 14 bases between. The CDR3 contains 13 residues. CDR3 coding DNA: TGTGCTAGTGGTCTTGGAACGGGGTCCGAGCAGTACTTC. Translating it yields CASGLGTGSEQYF. The whole variable domain, remainder taken from reference TRBV12-5 and TRBJ2-7, is DARVTQTPRHKVTEMGQEVTMRCQPILGHNTVFWYRQTMMQGLELLAYFRNRAPLDDSGMPKDRFSAEMPDATLATLKIQPSEPRDSAVYFCASGLGTGSEQYFGPGTRLTVT.

The chain employs TRBV5-1 and TRBJ2-1; TRBD2 aligns across 14 bases. From germline, CDR1 is SGHRS and CDR2 YFSETQ. CDR3 length: 15 amino acids. Trimming removed 3 bases from V and 5 bases from J; junction bases left unmatched: 1. The CDR3 DNA reads TGCGCCAGCAGCTGGACTAGCGGGGGGCACAATGAGCAGTTCTTC. Protein sequence: CASSWTSGGHNEQFF.

This clonotype was seen a handful of times. The J gene is TRBJ2-7, the V gene TRBV3-1, with 9 bases lining up with TRBD1. This CDR3 is built from 15 residues. Germline values: CDR1 LGHDT, CDR2 YNNKEL (reference sequence). V was pared by 3 bases and J by 6 bases, with 9 bases of the junction left unmatched. The CDR3 reads CASSHPGTGTIEQYF. The CDR3 DNA follows: TGTGCCAGCAGCCATCCCGGGACAGGGACCATCGAGCAGTACTTC.

Many counts were recorded for this clonotype. V is TRBV5-6 and J is TRBJ1-1; 7 bases align to TRBD1. This CDR3 region has 13 residues. CDR1 and CDR2 (germline): SGHDT, YYEEEE. V was pared by 4 bases and J by 11 bases, with 11 bases of the junction left unmatched. The DNA of the CDR3 is TGTGCCAGCAGCCACGGGACAGCTCGACTCGCTTTCTTT. It codes for CASSHGTARLAFF.

This clonotype appeared many times. The chain carries TRBV4-3 and TRBJ2-7; D not certain. The CDR3 runs to 13 residues. Trimming shortened V by 0 bases and J by 4 bases, and 7 bases separated the two germline ends. Germline assignment: CDR1 LGHNA and CDR2 YSLEER. CDR3: CASSQDSGYEQYF. Here the CDR3 DNA reads TGCGCCAGCAGCCAAGATTCAGGTTACGAGCAGTACTTC.

This clonotype was counted at least ten times. The chain links TRBV7-9 to TRBJ1-5; 9 bases match TRBD1. Per germline, CDR1 SEHNR and CDR2 FQNEAQ (reference sequence). V was pared by 1 base and J by 3 bases, with 10 bases of the junction left unmatched. The CDR3 contains 18 residues. CDR3 amino acids: CASSLGVLGQGDNQPQHF. The DNA for the CDR3 is TGTGCCAGCAGCTTAGGTGTGTTGGGACAGGGCGACAATCAGCCCCAGCATTTT.

Ten or more counts support this clonotype. The chain couples TRBV5-1 to TRBJ2-2; no clear D gene. Germline V gene sequence: CDR1 SGHRS, CDR2 YFSETQ. Trimming took off 4 bases at V and 7 bases at J, with 17 bases between the two ends. This CDR3 region has 15 residues. The CDR3, as DNA: TGCGCCAGCAGCCCTTCGGACCGGTCGGGCGGGGAGCTGTTTTTT. Its translation: CASSPSDRSGGELFF. The variable domain in full, completed from reference TRBV5-1 and TRBJ2-2, reads KAGVTQTPRYLIKTRGQQVTLSCSPISGHRSVSWYQQTPGQGLQFLFEYFSETQRNKGNFPGRFSGRQFSNSRSEMNVSTLELGDSALYLCASSPSDRSGGELFFGEGSRLTVL.